This T cell receptor beta chain was sequenced during a study of blood T cells in healthy people across ages. With regard to this clonotype: Its antigen is not identified.

The authors ran a second PCR of 7 to 11 cycles using a sample-barcoded 5' primer and a J-beta primer mix. TCRdb fed the 5' RACE reads into MiXCR, producing one record per CDR3 protein. The data show fewer than 2,000,000 distinct CDR3 sequences, roughly a third seen once. Study-wide results and limits: The CMV status of each donor remained undetermined, and this could have confounded shifts in expanded clonotypes. Any conclusive comparison of naive versus antigen-experienced cells was prevented by using unsorted PBMCs.

CDR1 is SGHTA, CDR2 FQGNSA, per germline. Trimming shortened V by 1 base and J by 4 bases, and 5 bases separated the two germline ends. The CDR3 totals 14 residues. The chain employs TRBV7-2 and TRBJ1-6; D is unresolved. Sample: blood. This clonotype was obtained from a woman between 25 and 40 years old in good health. The CDR3 here is CASSLVMYNSPLHF. The CDR3 region has the DNA TGTGCCAGCAGCTTAGTCATGTATAATTCACCCCTCCACTTT.